One sample yielded the 13 T cell receptor beta chains listed below, sequenced in a study of somatic mutations in cytotoxic T cells in rheumatoid arthritis. Clones were sequenced by immunoSEQ multiplex PCR, and TCRdb holds only the in-frame ones, with some missing. This sample has more than 10,000 clones; around three quarters occur once, and the top ten carry 38%. The sample was CD8+ T cells sorted from blood. The receptors here all came from a man in his sixties in good health.

V gene TRBV9 combines with J gene TRBJ2-1; 14 bases agree with TRBD2. In germline, CDR1 is SGDLS, CDR2 YYNGEE. The CDR3 is made up of 17 amino acids. J gave up 3 bases and V 4 bases, and 6 bases lay outside the gene matches. In DNA, the CDR3 is TGTGCCAGCAGCAGCCCCGGGACTAGCGGGGGCTACAATGAGCAGTTCTTC. It specifies CASSSPGTSGGYNEQFF.

The chain recombines TRBV10-3 with TRBJ2-4; D is perhaps TRBD2 (6 bases). The V end lost 5 bases, the J end lost 0 bases, and 14 bases lay between the germline ends. The CDR3 has 16 residues. Per germline, CDR1 ENHRY and CDR2 SYGVKD. CDR3 in DNA: TGTGCCATCAGTCCCTCGGCGGAGGGAGCCAAAAACATTCAGTACTTC. Protein product: CAISPSAEGAKNIQYF.

The chain uses TRBV15 and TRBJ2-5; no reliable D call. Trimming stripped 0 bases from V and 4 bases from J, with 12 bases between. Germline V gene lookup returns CDR1 LNHNV and CDR2 YYDKDF (reference sequence). The CDR3 has 15 residues. The CDR3 is CATSRDLQSRETQYF. The CDR3 region has the DNA TGTGCCACCAGCAGAGATCTCCAAAGTCGAGAGACCCAGTACTTC.

This clone was recorded a few times. The chain couples TRBV10-1 to TRBJ2-1; TRBD1 might be the D (5 bases). The germline V gene has CDR1 WNHNN and CDR2 SYGVQD (reference sequence). The CDR3 spans 11 residues. V lost 3 bases to trimming and J lost 8 bases, with 5 bases between them. The CDR3, as DNA: TGCGCCAGCAGTGAACAGGATGAGCAGTTCTTC. Its translation: CASSEQDEQFF.

The chain couples TRBV19 to TRBJ1-2; 9 bases map to TRBD1. Germline V lookup: CDR1 LNHDA, CDR2 SQIVND (reference sequence). The CDR3 is 15 amino acids. V was clipped by 1 base and J by 3 bases; unmatched bases: 3. CDR3 amino acids: CASSIGGQGYYGYTF. The DNA of the CDR3 is TGTGCCAGTAGTATAGGCGGACAGGGGTACTATGGCTACACCTTC.

V is TRBV9 and J is TRBJ2-1; unclear D gene. The CDR3 is 15 residues long. Trimming stripped 7 bases from V and 0 bases from J, with 14 bases between. Per the germline V gene, CDR1 is SGDLS and CDR2 is YYNGEE. Here the CDR3 DNA reads TGTGCCAGCGCTTCCCTAGAGAGCTCCTACAATGAGCAGTTCTTC. Residues: CASASLESSYNEQFF.

The chain links TRBV27 to TRBJ2-7; D not certain. V lost 5 bases and J lost 2, with 19 bases in between. The CDR3 covers 16 residues. Germline CDR1 and CDR2: MNHEY and SMNVEV (reference sequence). The CDR3 nucleotides read TGTGCCAGCAGTCCCGCCGGGTCAGACGGAACCTACGAGCAGTACTTC. Its translation: CASSPAGSDGTYEQYF.

By sample share, this clone is medium-sized. The chain combines TRBV7-6 with TRBJ2-7; D ambiguous. CDR1 is SGHVS, CDR2 FNYEAQ, per germline. V lost 1 base and J 3 bases, leaving 10 bases between the germline ends. This CDR3 has 14 residues. DNA of the CDR3: TGTGCCAGCAGCTTAGAGGACGGTTACTACGAGCAGTACTTC. The encoded protein is CASSLEDGYYEQYF. Full variable domain (missing parts from reference TRBV7-6 and TRBJ2-7): GAGVSQSPRYKVTKRGQDVALRCDPISGHVSLYWYRQALGQGPEFLTYFNYEAQQDKSGLPNDRFSAERPEGSISTLTIQRTEQRDSAMYRCASSLEDGYYEQYFGPGTRLTVT.

The rearrangement links TRBV7-8 to TRBJ2-5, with TRBD1 matching 8 bases. The germline gives CDR1 SGHVS, CDR2 FQNEAQ. The junction had 7 bases not matched to a gene; V was cut back by 2 bases and J by 5 bases. There are 15 residues in the CDR3. CDR3 loop: CASSLSDRARETQYF. CDR3 sequence (DNA): TGTGCCAGCAGCTTATCGGACAGGGCCAGGGAGACCCAGTACTTC.

Written as DNA, the CDR3 is TGTGCCAGCAGCTTCAGTCTAGCGGGAGCGGCCGAGCAGTACTTC. Translating gives CASSFSLAGAAEQYF. The chain combines TRBV11-2 with TRBJ2-7, with 10 positions matching TRBD2. There are 15 residues in the CDR3. The V gene's germline CDR1 is SGHAT and CDR2 FQNNGV. V trimming: 3 bases; J trimming: 6 bases; junction bases outside the gene matches: 8.

J is TRBJ1-2 and V is TRBV4-1, with TRBD1 as a possible D gene (5 bases). V was shortened by 0 bases and J by 6 bases, with 8 bases between the two germline ends. This CDR3 comprises 13 residues. Germline V lookup: CDR1 MGHRA, CDR2 YSYEKL. CDR3 sequence reads: CASSQEGTHGYTF. The DNA for the CDR3 is TGCGCCAGCAGCCAAGAGGGGACGCATGGCTACACCTTC.

The chain uses TRBV28 and TRBJ2-1; 13 bases are a match to TRBD2. CDR1 and CDR2 (germline): MDHEN, SYDVKM. Germline trimming cut 4 bases from V and 8 bases from J; bases unmatched to any gene: 20. This CDR3 has 20 residues. The CDR3 DNA sequence: TGTGCCAGCAGTTACCCCCTCTCCCCGGGACTAGCGGGGCCCGTGGATGAGCAGTTCTTC. This codes for CASSYPLSPGLAGPVDEQFF.

CDR3 protein: CASQPLRAWNQPQHF. CDR3 DNA sequence: TGTGCCAGCCAACCACTCAGGGCTTGGAATCAGCCCCAGCATTTT. The chain combines TRBV28 with TRBJ1-5, with TRBD1 as a possible D gene (5 bases). Germline values: CDR1 MDHEN, CDR2 SYDVKM. The CDR3 length is 15 residues. Trimming removed 8 bases from V and 4 bases from J, with 18 bases in between.